The table lists the clone carrying this T cell receptor beta chain with a count of one. Trimming took 3 bases from V and 3 from J; bases not matched to a gene: 4. The CDR3 sequence is 15 residues long. Assay used: immunoSEQ multiplex PCR; TCRdb lists only in-frame clones, some missing. Of roughly 700,000 clones in the sample, around 87% were seen once. This entry belongs to a study of shared T cell receptors in the human thymus. Another study also made use of these data, one on human thymus T cells. As reported in that work: Donor material was obtained from healthy Finnish infants undergoing corrective surgery for congenital heart defects. Thymic tissue was derived from resections collected during corrective heart surgery. Apparent skewing of V and J gene usage characterized both thymic and blood repertoires. A high degree of thymic repertoire overlap among unrelated individuals was reported in related research.

Sequenced input: thymocytes. This clonotype was sampled from a boy in the first two years of life with a congenital heart defect. J is TRBJ2-3 and V is TRBV23-1; TRBD1 aligns across 9 bases. TRBV23-1 is marked as an open reading frame, function uncertain. The CDR3 is CASSHTGTGTDTQYF. CDR3 sequence (DNA): TGCGCCAGCAGTCACACCGGGACAGGGACAGATACGCAGTATTTT.